This passage covers 3 T cell receptor beta chains from one sample sequenced in a study of shared clonotypes between healthy human individuals. Profiling relied on immunoSEQ multiplex PCR, and the TCRdb table lists in-frame clones only, not all of them. In the table there are roughly 1 million clones, 75% to 80% of which are singletons. The specimen sequenced was memory CD4+ T cells from PBMCs. Subset meaning: CD45RA-negative fraction. These receptors were obtained from a man aged 18 to 35 in good health. Some clones in this sample may be carry-over from other donors' samples.

The chain carries TRBV9 and TRBJ2-2; no reliable D call. Trimming cost V 5 bases and J 2 bases, with 10 bases left between them. The length of the CDR3 is 14 residues. Germline V gives CDR1 SGDLS, CDR2 YYNGEE. The CDR3 region is CASRAGFNTGELFF. The CDR3 DNA reads as TGTGCCAGCAGGGCCGGCTTTAACACCGGGGAGCTGTTTTTT.

The J gene is TRBJ1-5, the V gene TRBV6-1; D gene unclear. Trimming left V 1 base short and J 4 bases short, with 5 bases between. Germline-derived CDR1 and CDR2 are MNHNS and SASEGT. This CDR3 is 13 amino acids long. CDR3 amino acids: CASSEERNQPQHF. CDR3 coding DNA: TGTGCCAGCAGTGAAGAACGGAATCAGCCCCAGCATTTT.

CDR3 in DNA: TGTGCCAGCAGTCCGGTTCGGGGGGATACGCAGTATTTT. Residues: CASSPVRGDTQYF. The gene calls are TRBV6-6 and TRBJ2-3; D is possibly TRBD2 (6 bases). V lost 5 bases, J lost 6 bases, and 12 bases lay in between. There are 13 residues in the CDR3. Germline V gives CDR1 MNHNY, CDR2 SVGAGI (reference sequence).